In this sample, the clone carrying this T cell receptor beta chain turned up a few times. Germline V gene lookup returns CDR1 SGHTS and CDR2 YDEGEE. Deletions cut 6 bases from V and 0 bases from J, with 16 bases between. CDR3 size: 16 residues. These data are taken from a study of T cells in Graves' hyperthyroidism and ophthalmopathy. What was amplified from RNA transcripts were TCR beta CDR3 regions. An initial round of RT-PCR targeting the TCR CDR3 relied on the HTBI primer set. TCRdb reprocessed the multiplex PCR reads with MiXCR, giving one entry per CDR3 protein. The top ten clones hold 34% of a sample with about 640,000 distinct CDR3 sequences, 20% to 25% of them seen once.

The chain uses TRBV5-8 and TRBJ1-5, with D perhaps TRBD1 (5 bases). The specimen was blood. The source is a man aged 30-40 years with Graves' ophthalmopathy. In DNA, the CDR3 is TGTGCCAGCACCCCACCCGGGGGAGATAGCAATCAGCCCCAGCATTTT. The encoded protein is CASTPPGGDSNQPQHF.